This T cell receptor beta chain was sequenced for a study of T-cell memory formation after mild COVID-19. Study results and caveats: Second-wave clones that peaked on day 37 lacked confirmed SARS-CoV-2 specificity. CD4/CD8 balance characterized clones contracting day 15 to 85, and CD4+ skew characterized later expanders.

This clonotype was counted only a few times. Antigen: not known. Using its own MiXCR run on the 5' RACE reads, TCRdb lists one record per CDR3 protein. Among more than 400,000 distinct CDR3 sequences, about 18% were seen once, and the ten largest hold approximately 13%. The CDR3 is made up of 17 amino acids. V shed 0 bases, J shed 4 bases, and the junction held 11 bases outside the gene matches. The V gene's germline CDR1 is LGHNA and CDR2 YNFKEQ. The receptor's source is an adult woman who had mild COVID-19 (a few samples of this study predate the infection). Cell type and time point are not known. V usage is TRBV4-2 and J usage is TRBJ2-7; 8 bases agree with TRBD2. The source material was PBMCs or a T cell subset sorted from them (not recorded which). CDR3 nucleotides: TGTGCCAGCAGCCAAGAAGAGGTTAGCGGGACCACTTACGAGCAGTACTTC. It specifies CASSQEEVSGTTYEQYF.